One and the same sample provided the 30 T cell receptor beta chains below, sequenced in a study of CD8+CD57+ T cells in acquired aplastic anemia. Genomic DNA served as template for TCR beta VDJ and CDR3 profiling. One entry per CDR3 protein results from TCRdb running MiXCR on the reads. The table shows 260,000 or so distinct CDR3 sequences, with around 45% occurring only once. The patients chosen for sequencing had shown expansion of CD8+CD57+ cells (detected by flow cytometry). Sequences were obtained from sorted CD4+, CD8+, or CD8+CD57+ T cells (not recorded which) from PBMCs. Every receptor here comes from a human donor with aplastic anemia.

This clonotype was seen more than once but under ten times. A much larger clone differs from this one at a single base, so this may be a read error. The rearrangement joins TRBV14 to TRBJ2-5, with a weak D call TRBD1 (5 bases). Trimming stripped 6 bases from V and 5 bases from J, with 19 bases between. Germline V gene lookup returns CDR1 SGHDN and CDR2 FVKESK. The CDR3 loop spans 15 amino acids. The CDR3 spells CASSLYGAPTETQYF. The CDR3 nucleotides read TGTGCCAGCAGTTTATATGGGGCGCCGACTGAGACCCAGTACTTC. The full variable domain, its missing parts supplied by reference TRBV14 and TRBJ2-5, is EAGVTQFPSHSVIEKGQTVTLRCDPISGHDNLYWYRRVMGKEIKFLLHFVKESKQDESGMPNNRFLAERTGGTYSTLKVQPAELEDSGVYFCASSLYGAPTETQYFGPGTRLLVL.

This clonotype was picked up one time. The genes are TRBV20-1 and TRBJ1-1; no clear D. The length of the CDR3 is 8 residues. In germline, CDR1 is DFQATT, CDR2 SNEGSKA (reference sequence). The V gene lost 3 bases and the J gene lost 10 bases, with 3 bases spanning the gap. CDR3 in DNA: TGCAGTGCTAGGGGAGCTTTCTTT. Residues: CSARGAFF.

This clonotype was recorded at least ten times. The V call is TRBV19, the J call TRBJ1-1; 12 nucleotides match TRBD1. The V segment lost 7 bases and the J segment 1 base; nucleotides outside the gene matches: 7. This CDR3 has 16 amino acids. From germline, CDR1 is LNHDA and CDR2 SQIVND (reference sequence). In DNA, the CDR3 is TGTGCCAGTATAGGAGTGGGACAGGGGGCGAACACTGAAGCTTTCTTT. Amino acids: CASIGVGQGANTEAFF. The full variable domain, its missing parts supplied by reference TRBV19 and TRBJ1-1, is DGGITQSPKYLFRKEGQNVTLSCEQNLNHDAMYWYRQDPGQGLRLIYYSQIVNDFQKGDIAEGYSVSREKKESFPLTVTSAQKNPTAFYLCASIGVGQGANTEAFFGQGTRLTVV.

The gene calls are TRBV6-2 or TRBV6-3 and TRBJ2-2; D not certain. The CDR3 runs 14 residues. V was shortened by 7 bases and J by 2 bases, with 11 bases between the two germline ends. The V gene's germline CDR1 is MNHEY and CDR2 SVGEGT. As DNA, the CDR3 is TGTGCCAGCAAATTGGCAACTAACACCGGGGAGCTGTTTTTT. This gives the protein CASKLATNTGELFF.

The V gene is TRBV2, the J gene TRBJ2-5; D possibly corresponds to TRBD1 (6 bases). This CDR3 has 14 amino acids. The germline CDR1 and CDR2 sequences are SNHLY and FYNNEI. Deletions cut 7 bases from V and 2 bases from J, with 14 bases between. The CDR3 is CASKGVTGQETQYF. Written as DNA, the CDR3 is TGTGCCAGCAAGGGGGTGACAGGTCAAGAGACCCAGTACTTC.

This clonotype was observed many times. In DNA form, the CDR3 reads TGCGCCAGCAGCGCGCCTCTTGGTGAAGCTTTCTTT. Translated, it gives CASSAPLGEAFF. The V and J genes are TRBV5-1 and TRBJ1-1; D is uncertain. Germline CDR1 is SGHRS and CDR2 is YFSETQ. The CDR3 covers 12 residues. The V gene lost 4 bases and the J gene lost 7 bases, with 11 bases spanning the gap.

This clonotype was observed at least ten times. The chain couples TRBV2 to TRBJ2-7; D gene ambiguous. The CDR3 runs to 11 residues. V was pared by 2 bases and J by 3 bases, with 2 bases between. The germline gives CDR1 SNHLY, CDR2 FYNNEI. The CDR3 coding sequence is TGTGCCAGCAGTGAACGCTACGAGCAGTACTTC. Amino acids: CASSERYEQYF.

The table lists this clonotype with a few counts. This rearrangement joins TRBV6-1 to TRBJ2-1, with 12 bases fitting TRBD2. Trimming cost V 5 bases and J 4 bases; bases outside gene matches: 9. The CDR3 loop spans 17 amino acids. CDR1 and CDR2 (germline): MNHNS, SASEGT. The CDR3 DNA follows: TGTGCCAGCAGTCGTGGCCCGGGACTAGCGGGTTACAATGAGCAGTTCTTC. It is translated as CASSRGPGLAGYNEQFF.

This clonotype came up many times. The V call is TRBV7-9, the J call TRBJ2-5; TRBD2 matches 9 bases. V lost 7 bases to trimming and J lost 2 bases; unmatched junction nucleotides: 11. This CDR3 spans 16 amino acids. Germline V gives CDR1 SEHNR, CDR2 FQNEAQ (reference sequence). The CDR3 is CASNLAASGAQETQYF. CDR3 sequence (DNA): TGTGCCAGCAACCTGGCGGCTAGCGGGGCTCAAGAGACCCAGTACTTC.

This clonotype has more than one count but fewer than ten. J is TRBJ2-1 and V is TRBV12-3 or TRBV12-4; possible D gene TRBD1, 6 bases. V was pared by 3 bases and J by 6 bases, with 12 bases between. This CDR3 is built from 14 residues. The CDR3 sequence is CASSFPGTFNEQFF. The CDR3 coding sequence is TGTGCCAGCAGTTTCCCCGGGACATTCAATGAGCAGTTCTTC.

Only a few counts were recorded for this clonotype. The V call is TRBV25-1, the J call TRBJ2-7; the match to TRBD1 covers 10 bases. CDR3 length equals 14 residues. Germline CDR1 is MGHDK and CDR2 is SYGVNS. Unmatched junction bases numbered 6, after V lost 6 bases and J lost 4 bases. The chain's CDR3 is CASSPGDRGYEQYF. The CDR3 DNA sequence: TGTGCCAGCAGCCCCGGGGACAGGGGATACGAGCAGTACTTC.

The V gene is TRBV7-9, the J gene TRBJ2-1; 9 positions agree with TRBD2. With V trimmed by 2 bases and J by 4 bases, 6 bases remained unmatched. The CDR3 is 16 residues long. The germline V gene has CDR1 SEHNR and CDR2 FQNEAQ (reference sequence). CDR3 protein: CASSLTGLADYNEQFF. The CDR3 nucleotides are TGTGCCAGCAGCTTAACGGGACTAGCAGATTACAATGAGCAGTTCTTC.

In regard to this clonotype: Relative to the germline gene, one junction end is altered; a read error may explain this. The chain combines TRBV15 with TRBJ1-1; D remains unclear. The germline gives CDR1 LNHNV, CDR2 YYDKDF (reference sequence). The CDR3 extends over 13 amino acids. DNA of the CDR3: TGTGCCACCAGCAGTCTAGGGAACACTGAAGCGTTCTTT. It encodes CATSSLGNTEAFF.

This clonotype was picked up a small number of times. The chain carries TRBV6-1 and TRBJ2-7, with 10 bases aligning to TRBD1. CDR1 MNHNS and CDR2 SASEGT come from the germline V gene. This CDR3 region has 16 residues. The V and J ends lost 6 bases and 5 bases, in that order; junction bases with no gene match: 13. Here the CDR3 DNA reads TGTGCCAGCAGCTCGATTTTAGGGGACAGGGGCCACGAGCAGTACTTC. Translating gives CASSSILGDRGHEQYF.

DNA of the CDR3: TGTGCCACCAGCAGGAGGGTAGGGGATGGCTACACCTTC. Amino acids: CATSRRVGDGYTF. The chain employs TRBV15 and TRBJ1-2; a weak D match, TRBD1 (5 bases). Per the germline V gene, CDR1 is LNHNV and CDR2 is YYDKDF (reference sequence). Trimming took 3 bases from V and 6 from J, leaving 11 bases between them. This CDR3 spans 13 amino acids.

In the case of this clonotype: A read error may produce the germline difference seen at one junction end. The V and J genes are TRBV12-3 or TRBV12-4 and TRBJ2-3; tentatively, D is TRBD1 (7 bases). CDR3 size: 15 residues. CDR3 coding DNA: TGTGCCAGCAGATTAAGGCAGGGGGGACCAGATACGCAGTATTTC. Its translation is CASRLRQGGPDTQYF.

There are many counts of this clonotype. The CDR3 protein is CASSEDKGETQYF. The CDR3 DNA reads TGTGCCAGCAGCGAGGATAAAGGAGAGACCCAGTACTTC. The chain joins TRBV9 to TRBJ2-5; D uncertain. Trimming left V 3 bases short and J 4 bases short, with 10 bases between. The CDR3 is 13 amino acids. The germline V gene encodes CDR1 SGDLS and CDR2 YYNGEE.

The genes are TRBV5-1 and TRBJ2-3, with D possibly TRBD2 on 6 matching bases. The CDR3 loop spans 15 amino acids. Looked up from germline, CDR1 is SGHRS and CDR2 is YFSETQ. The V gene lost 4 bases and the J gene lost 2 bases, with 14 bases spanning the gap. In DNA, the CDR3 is TGCGCCAGCAGCCGCGGGGAGATCGACACAGATACGCAGTATTTT. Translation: CASSRGEIDTDTQYF.

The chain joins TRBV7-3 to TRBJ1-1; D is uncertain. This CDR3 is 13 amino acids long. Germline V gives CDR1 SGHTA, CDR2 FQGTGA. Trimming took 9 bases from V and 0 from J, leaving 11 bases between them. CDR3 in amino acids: CASSSRLNTEAFF. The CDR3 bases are TGTGCCAGTAGTAGTCGACTGAACACTGAAGCTTTCTTT.

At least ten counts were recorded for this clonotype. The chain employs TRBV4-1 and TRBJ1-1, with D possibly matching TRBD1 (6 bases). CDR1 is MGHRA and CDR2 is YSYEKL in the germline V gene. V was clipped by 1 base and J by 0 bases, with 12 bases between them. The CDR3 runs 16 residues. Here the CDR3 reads CASSQVRGALNTEAFF. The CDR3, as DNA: TGCGCCAGCAGCCAAGTACGGGGGGCGCTGAACACTGAAGCTTTCTTT.

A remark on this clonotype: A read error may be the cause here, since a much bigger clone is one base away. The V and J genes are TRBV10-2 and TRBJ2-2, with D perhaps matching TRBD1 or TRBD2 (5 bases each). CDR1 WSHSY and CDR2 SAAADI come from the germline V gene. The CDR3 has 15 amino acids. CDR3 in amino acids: CASSEASGPTGELVF. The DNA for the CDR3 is TGCGCCAGCAGTGAAGCTTCGGGGCCCACCGGGGAGCTGGTTTTT.

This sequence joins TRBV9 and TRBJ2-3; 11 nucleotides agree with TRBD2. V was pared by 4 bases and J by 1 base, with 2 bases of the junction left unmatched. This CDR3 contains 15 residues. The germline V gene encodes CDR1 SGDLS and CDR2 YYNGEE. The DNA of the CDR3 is TGTGCCAGCAGCAATAGCGGGAGGGGCACAGATACGCAGTATTTT. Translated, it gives CASSNSGRGTDTQYF.

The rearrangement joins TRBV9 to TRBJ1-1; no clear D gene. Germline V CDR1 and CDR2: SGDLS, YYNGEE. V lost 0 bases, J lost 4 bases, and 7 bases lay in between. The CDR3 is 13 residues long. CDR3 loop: CASSVGTSTEAFF. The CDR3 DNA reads TGTGCCAGCAGCGTAGGTACGAGCACTGAAGCTTTCTTT.

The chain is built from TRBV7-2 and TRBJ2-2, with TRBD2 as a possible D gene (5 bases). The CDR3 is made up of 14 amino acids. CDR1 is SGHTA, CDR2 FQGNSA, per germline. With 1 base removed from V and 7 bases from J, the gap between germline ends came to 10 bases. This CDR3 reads CASSLGELFGELFF. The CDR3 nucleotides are TGTGCCAGCAGCTTAGGGGAGTTGTTCGGGGAGCTGTTTTTT.

CDR3 DNA sequence: TGTGCCAGCACCGACCTGGGGCTAGCGGGAAACAATGAGCAGTTCTTC. This gives the protein CASTDLGLAGNNEQFF. V gene TRBV6-2 or TRBV6-3 combines with J gene TRBJ2-1; 9 bases agree with TRBD2. CDR1 and CDR2 from the germline V gene are MNHEY and SVGEGT. CDR3 size: 16 residues. Trimming took 7 bases from V and 5 from J; bases not matched to a gene: 12.

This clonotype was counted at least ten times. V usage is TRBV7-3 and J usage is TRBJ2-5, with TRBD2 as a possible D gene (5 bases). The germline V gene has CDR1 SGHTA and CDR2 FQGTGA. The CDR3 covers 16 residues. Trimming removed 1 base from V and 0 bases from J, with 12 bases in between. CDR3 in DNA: TGTGCCAGCAGCTTAAATGGTGGCGGGTACCAAGAGACCCAGTACTTC. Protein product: CASSLNGGGYQETQYF.

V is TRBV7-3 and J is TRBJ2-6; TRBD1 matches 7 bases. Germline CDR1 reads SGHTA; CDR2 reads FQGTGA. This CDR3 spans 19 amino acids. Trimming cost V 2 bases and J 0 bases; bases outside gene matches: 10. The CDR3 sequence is CASSLGGQLGISGANVLTF. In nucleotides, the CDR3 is TGTGCCAGCAGCTTAGGGGGACAGCTCGGAATCTCTGGGGCCAACGTCCTGACTTTC.

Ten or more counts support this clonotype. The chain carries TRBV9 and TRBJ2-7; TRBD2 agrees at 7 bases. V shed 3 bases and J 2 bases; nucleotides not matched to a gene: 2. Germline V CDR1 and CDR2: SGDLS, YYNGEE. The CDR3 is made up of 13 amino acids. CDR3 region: CASSESGTYEQYF. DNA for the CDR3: TGTGCCAGCAGCGAAAGCGGGACCTACGAGCAGTACTTC.

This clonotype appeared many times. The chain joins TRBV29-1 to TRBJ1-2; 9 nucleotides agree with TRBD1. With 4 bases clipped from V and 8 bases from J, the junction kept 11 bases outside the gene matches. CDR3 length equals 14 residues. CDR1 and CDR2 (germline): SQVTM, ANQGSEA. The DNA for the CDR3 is TGCAGCGTTGCCCCTGGGACAGGGAGAAGGGGCTACACCTTC. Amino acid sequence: CSVAPGTGRRGYTF.

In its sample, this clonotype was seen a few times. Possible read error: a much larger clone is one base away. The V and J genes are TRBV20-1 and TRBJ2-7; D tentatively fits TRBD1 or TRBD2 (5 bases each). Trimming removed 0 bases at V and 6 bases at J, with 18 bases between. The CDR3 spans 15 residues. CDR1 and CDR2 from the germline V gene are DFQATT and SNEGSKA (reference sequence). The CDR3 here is CSARDRDLGTCEQYF. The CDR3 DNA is TGCAGTGCTAGAGACCGGGATTTAGGGACCTGCGAGCAGTACTTC.